This TCR beta chain originates from a study of naive and memory T cell subsets. This clonotype was counted many times. Ligated cDNA underwent four rounds of PCR with nested alpha and beta constant region primers and SP2. TCRdb called the UMI-ligation and nested PCR reads again in MiXCR, with one record for every CDR3 protein. The sample has approximately 21,000 distinct CDR3 sequences, approximately 5.7% seen once. Treatment defined: skin biopsy from PPD injection site in Mantoux-positive individual. The library had UMIs added by 3' ligation of an oligonucleotide to TCR cDNA. The CDR3 spans 16 residues. Trimming removed 4 bases from V and 5 bases from J; junction bases left unmatched: 8. Germline loops: CDR1 LNHNV, CDR2 YYDKDF (reference sequence).

The J gene is TRBJ2-2, the V gene TRBV15; 9 positions agree with TRBD1. Sequencing was performed on skin, taken from a tuberculin skin test site. The TCR was taken from an adult in good health. DNA of the CDR3: TGTGCCACCAGCATCGAGCGACAGGGGGGGACCGGGGAGCTGTTTTTT. Translating it yields CATSIERQGGTGELFF.